What follows is one TCR beta chain and its context. What it binds is unknown. Only in-frame clones appear in the TCRdb table, and some are missing; sequencing was by immunoSEQ multiplex PCR. The profile shows around 400,000 clones, around 90% of them singletons. V dropped 1 base and J dropped 6; count of bases not matched to a gene: 7. The CDR3 contains 15 residues. The germline V gene encodes CDR1 SGHDT and CDR2 YYEEEE. This sample is part of a study of Ad26.COV2.S vaccination and SARS-CoV-2 variants. Overall study results and limits: In TCR breadth and depth analyses, total T cell responses may have been underestimated.

Treatment indicated: roughly 20 received Ad26.COV2.S at low or high dose, single or two shots; about 5 received placebo; per-sample allocation not given. Each sample was drawn 63 days after the first injection (of vaccine or placebo). An Ad26 vector expressing Wuhan-strain SARS-CoV-2 spike constituted the vaccine. The receptor was derived from a person between 18 and 65 years old who received the Ad26.COV2.S COVID-19 vaccine or a placebo. The sample consisted of peripheral blood, taken in a trial of Ad26.COV2.S vaccine versus placebo. The chain combines TRBV5-6 with TRBJ2-1; 7 positions match TRBD1. In nucleotides, the CDR3 is TGTGCCAGCAGCTTGCTGGCTAAGGGGGCCAATGAGCAGTTCTTC. It yields the protein CASSLLAKGANEQFF.